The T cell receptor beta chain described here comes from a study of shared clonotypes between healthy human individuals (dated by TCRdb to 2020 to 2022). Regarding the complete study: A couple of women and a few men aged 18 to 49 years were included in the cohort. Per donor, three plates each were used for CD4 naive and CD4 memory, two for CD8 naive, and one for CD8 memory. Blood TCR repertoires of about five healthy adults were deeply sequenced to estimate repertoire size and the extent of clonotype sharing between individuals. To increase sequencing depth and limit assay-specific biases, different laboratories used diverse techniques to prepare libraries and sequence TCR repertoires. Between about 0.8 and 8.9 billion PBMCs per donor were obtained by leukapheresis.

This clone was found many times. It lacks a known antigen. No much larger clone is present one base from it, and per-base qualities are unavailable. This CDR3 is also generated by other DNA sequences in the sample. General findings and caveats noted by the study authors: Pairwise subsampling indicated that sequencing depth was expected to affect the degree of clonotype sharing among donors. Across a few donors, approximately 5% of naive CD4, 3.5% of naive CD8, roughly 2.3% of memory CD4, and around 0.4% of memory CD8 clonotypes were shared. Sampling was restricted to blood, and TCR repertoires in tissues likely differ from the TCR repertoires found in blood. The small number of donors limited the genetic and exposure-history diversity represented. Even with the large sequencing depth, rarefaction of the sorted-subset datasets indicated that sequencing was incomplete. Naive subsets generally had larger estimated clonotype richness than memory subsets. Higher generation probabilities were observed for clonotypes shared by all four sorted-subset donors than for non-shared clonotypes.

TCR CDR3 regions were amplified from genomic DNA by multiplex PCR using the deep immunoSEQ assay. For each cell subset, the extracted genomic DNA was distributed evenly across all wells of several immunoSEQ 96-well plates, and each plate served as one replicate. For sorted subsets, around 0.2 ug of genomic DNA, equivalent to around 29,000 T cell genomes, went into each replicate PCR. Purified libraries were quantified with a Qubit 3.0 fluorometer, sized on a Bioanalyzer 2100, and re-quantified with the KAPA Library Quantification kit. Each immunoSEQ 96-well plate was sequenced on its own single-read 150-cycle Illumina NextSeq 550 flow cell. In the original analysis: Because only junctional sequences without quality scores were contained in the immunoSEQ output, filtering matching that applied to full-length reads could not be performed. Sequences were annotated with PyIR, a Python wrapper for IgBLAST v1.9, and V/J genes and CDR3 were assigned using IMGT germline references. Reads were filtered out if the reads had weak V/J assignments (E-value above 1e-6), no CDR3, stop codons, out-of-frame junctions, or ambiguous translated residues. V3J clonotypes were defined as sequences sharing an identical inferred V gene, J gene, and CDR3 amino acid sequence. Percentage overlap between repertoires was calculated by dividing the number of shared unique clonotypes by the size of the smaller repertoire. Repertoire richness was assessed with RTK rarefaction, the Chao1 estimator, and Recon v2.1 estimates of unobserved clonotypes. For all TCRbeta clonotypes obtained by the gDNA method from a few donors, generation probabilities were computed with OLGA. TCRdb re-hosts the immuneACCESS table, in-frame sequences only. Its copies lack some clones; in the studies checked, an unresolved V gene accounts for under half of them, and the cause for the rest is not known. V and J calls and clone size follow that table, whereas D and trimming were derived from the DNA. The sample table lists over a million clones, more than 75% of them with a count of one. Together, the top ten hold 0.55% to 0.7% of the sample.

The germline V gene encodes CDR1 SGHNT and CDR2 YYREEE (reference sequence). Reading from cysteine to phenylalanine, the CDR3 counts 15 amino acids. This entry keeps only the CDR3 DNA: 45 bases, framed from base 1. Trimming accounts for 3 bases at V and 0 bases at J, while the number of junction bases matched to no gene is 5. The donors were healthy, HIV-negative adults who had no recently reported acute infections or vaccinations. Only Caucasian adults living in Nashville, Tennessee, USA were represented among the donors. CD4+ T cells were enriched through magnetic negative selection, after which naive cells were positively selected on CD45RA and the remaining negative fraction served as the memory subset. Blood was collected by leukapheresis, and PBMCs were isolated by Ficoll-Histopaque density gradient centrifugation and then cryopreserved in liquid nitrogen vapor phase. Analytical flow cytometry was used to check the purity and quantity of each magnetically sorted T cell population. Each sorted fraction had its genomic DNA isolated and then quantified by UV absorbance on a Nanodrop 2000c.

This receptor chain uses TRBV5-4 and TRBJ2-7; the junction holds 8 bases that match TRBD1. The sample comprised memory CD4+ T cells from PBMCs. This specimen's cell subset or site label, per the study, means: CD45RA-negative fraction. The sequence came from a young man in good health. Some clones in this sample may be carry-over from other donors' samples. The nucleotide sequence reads TGTGCCAGCAGCTCACCCGGGACAGGCTCCTACGAGCAGTACTTC. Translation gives CASSSPGTGSYEQYF.